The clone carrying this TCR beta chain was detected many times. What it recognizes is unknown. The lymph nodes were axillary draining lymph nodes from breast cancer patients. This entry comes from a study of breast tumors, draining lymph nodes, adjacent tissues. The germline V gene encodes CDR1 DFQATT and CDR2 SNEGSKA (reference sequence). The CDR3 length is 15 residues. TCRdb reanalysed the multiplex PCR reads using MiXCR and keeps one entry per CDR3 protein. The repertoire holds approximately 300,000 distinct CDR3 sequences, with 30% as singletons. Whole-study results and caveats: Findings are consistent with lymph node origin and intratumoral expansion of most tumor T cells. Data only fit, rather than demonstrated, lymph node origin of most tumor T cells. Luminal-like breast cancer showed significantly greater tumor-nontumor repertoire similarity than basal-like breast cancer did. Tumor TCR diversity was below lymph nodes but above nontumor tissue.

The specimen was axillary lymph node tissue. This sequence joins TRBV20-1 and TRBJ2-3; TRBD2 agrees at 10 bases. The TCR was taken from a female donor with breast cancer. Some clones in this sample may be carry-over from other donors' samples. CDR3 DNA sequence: TGCAGCCTCGAAGGGTCTAGCGGGAGATCAGATACGCAGTATTTT. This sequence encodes CSLEGSSGRSDTQYF.